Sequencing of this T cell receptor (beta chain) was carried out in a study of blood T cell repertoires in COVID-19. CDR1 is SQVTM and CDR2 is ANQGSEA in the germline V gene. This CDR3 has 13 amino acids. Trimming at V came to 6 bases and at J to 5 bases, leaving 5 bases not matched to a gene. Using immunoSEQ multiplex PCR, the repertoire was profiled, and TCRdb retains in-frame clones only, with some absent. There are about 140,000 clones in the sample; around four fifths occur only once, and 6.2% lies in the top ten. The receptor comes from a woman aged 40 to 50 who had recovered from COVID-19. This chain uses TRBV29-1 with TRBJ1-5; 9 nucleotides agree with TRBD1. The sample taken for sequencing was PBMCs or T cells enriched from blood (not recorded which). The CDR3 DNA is TGCAGCGTCGGGACAGGGTTTGATCAGCCCCAGCATTTT. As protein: CSVGTGFDQPQHF.